Included here is one T cell receptor (beta chain) sequence, with context. What it binds is not known. The data originate from a study of T cell repertoires in cytomegalovirus infection. Whole-study findings and limits: HLA-C-restricted CMV clonotypes gave the most frequent clonotype in two of eight donors.

The CDR3 is made up of 17 amino acids. V gave up 0 bases and J gave up 5 bases, with 19 bases separating them. From germline, CDR1 is ENHRY and CDR2 SYGVKD. A single record per CDR3 protein comes from TCRdb applying MiXCR to the reads. The sample contains about 600,000 distinct CDR3 sequences, 20% to 25% of which appear only once. The chain links TRBV10-3 to TRBJ1-2, with D tentatively TRBD1 (5 bases). The source material was CD8+ T cells from PBMCs. This TCR was recovered from a human donor in good health (CMV status not recorded). Some clones in this sample may be carry-over from other donors' samples. The CDR3 sequence: CAISESVGEQQVYGYTF. In nucleotides, the CDR3 is TGTGCCATCAGTGAGTCGGTGGGGGAGCAACAAGTTTATGGCTACACCTTC.